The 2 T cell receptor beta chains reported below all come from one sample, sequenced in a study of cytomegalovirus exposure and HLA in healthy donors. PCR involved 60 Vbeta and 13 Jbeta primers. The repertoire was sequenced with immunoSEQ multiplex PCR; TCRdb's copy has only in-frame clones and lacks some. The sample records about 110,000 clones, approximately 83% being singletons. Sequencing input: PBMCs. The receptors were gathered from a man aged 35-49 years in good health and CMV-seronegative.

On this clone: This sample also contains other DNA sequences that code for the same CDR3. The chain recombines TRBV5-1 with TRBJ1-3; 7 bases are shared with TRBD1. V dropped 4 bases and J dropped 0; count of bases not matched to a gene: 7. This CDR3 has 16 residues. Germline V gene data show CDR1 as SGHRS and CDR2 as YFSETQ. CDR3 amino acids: CASSPEQGSSGNTIYF. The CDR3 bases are TGCGCCAGCAGCCCCGAACAGGGGTCCTCTGGAAACACCATATATTTT.

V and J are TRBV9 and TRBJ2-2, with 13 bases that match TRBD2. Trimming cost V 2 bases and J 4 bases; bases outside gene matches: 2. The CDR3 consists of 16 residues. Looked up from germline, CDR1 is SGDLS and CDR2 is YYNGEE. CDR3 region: CASSVRLAGGTGELFF. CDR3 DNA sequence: TGTGCCAGCAGCGTTAGACTAGCGGGGGGCACCGGGGAGCTGTTTTTT.